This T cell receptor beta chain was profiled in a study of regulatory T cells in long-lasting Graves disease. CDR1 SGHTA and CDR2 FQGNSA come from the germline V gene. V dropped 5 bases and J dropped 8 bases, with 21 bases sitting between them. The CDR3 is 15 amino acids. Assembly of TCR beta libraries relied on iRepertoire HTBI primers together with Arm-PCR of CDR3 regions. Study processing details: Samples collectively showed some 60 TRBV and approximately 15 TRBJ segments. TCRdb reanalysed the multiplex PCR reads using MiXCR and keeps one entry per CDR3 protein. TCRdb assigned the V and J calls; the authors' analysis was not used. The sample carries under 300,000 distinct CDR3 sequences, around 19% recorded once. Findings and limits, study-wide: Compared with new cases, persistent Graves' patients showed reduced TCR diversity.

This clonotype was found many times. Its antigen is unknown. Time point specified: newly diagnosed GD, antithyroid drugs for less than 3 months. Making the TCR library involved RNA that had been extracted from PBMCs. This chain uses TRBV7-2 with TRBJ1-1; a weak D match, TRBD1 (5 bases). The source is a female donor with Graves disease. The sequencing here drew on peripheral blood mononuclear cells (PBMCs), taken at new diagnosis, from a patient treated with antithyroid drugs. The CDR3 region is CASSPKMDGTSEAFF. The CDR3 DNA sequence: TGTGCCAGCAGCCCGAAAATGGACGGGACGTCAGAAGCTTTCTTT.